This T cell receptor (beta chain) was recorded in a study of blood T cell repertoires in COVID-19. Study-level information: From the United States, Italy and Spain came samples of acute and convalescent COVID-19. From T cells, B-cell-depleted T cells, or PBMCs came the material, which was cDNA or gDNA.

The CDR3 extends over 16 amino acids. Germline-derived CDR1 and CDR2 are SGHRS and YFSETQ. The junction had 8 bases not matched to a gene; V was cut back by 3 bases and J by 3 bases. In the study's own analysis: Reference gene primer amplification in the assay estimated nucleated cell counts. Some clones are missing from TCRdb's copy, which holds only in-frame ones; the method was immunoSEQ multiplex PCR. D and trimming were read from the DNA, whereas the V and J calls and clone size are those reported in that table. The data show around 140,000 clones, around 81% seen once. This clone was detected a few times.

The genes are TRBV5-1 and TRBJ2-7, with 11 bases lining up with TRBD2. This TCR was sampled from a human donor in a cohort sampled during active COVID-19. Material for sequencing was peripheral blood. CDR3 DNA sequence: TGCGCCAGCAGCTACGGAGGGACTAGCGGATACTACGAGCAGTACTTC. Its translation: CASSYGGTSGYYEQYF.